This is a list of T cell receptor beta chains from one sample in a study of OX40 agonist ivuxolimab in advanced cancers. TCRdb keeps only in-frame clones here, not all; method: immunoSEQ multiplex PCR. The repertoire holds some 45,000 clones, with 75% to 80% as singletons. Sequences were derived from CD4+ or CD8+ T cells sorted from blood, sampled in a trial of the OX40 agonist ivuxolimab. These receptors all come from an adult with an advanced solid tumor such as melanoma, head and neck, liver or kidney cancer. Each CDR3 is given with its conserved first and last residue.

v_call	j_call	cdr3_aa
TRBV5-8	TRBJ2-1	CASSPGYRGLMNEQFF
TRBV13	TRBJ1-2	CASSLTGTGSGYTF
TRBV29-1	TRBJ1-1	CSVEDGQGDTEAFF
TRBV15	TRBJ2-7	CATSRGAGASGPYEQYF
TRBV9	TRBJ2-7	CASSVRSGNFYEQYF
TRBV6-1	TRBJ2-7	CASSEFPPSGLSGRAYEQYF
TRBV7-9	TRBJ2-1	CASSLASSYNEQFF
TRBV18	TRBJ1-1	CASGKQGNTEAFF
TRBV18	TRBJ1-2	CASSPPENYGYTF
TRBV10-3	TRBJ2-7	CAISEPKTSVAYEQYF
TRBV19	TRBJ1-3	CASILGGYSGNTIYF
TRBV7-7	TRBJ1-4	CASSLGWTMNLEILFF
TRBV6-1	TRBJ2-7	CASSVLASYEQYF
TRBV10-2	TRBJ1-2	CASSEAGGAGAGGYTF
TRBV5-8	TRBJ2-5	CASSLLRGLVKETQYF
TRBV6-1	TRBJ1-4	CASSEAPTLFF
TRBV6-4	TRBJ2-7	CASSDGQGGEQYF
TRBV6-5	TRBJ1-1	CASTRNKNTEAFF